The rows below give T cell receptor beta chains drawn from one sample of a study of OX40 agonist ivuxolimab in advanced cancers. The assay was immunoSEQ multiplex PCR, and TCRdb's table has in-frame clones only and misses some. The table records tens of thousands of clones, 89% of them present only once. The source was CD4+ or CD8+ T cells sorted from blood, collected in a trial of the OX40 agonist ivuxolimab. The origin of the receptors is an adult with an advanced solid tumor such as melanoma, head and neck, liver or kidney cancer. Each CDR3 is given with its conserved first and last residue. Each record gives: D gene, clone size, J gene, V gene, CDR3 protein, CDR3 DNA. The D gene is left open where the match is weak. The size field is filled for only some rows; it gives once, few, many or a size class.

>TRBD1|few|TRBJ2-7|TRBV4-1
CASSLRDRVGEQYF
TGCGCCAGCAGCCTTCGGGACAGGGTCGGCGAGCAGTACTTC
>-|-|TRBJ1-5|TRBV28
CATRLRGSGQPQHF
TGTGCCACCAGGTTACGGGGATCTGGTCAGCCCCAGCATTTT
>TRBD2|once|TRBJ2-3|TRBV5-8
CASSRIRDYRTDTQYF
TGTGCCAGCAGCCGAATCCGGGACTACCGCACAGATACGCAGTATTTT
>-|-|TRBJ1-2|TRBV9
CASSASPVYGDYGYTF
TGTGCCAGCAGCGCTTCTCCAGTGTACGGGGACTATGGCTACACCTTC
>TRBD2|-|TRBJ2-3|TRBV19
CASSIMPTSGSADTQYF
TGTGCCAGTAGTATCATGCCTACTAGCGGGAGCGCAGATACGCAGTATTTT
>TRBD1|once|TRBJ1-5|TRBV5-1
CASSTTGDGNQPQHF
TGCGCCAGCAGCACGACAGGGGATGGCAATCAGCCCCAGCATTTT
>-|once|TRBJ2-3|TRBV5-1
CASSLVQSSDTQYF
TGCGCCAGCAGCTTGGTGCAGAGCTCAGATACGCAGTATTTT
>TRBD1|-|TRBJ2-7|TRBV6-1
CASSRDRDYEQYF
TGTGCCAGCAGCCGGGACAGGGACTACGAGCAGTACTTC
>-|few|TRBJ1-5|TRBV2
CASARDGVQPQHF
TGTGCCAGCGCCAGGGATGGTGTTCAGCCCCAGCATTTT
>TRBD1|once|TRBJ2-3|TRBV19
CASSIWDRKNTDTQYF
TGTGCCAGTAGTATCTGGGACAGAAAAAACACAGATACGCAGTATTTT
>TRBD1|-|TRBJ1-1|TRBV9
CASSPQGGTEAFF
TGTGCCAGCAGCCCACAGGGGGGCACTGAAGCTTTCTTT
>-|-|TRBJ1-4|TRBV6-6
CASSYDSRNEKLFF
TGTGCCAGCAGTTACGACAGCCGTAATGAAAAACTGTTTTTT
>-|-|TRBJ1-1|TRBV18
CASSPVLLGTNTEAFF
TGTGCCAGCTCACCCGTATTATTGGGGACGAACACTGAAGCTTTCTTT
>-|-|TRBJ2-7|TRBV6-1
CASISRAYEQYF
TGTGCCAGCATTAGCCGGGCGTACGAGCAGTACTTC
>-|-|TRBJ2-3|TRBV9
CASSRGSAKDTQYF
TGTGCCAGCTCCCGAGGGTCCGCCAAAGATACGCAGTATTTT
>TRBD2|-|TRBJ2-1|TRBV2
CASRDSGGRYNEQFF
TGTGCCAGCAGGGATAGCGGGGGGAGGTACAATGAGCAGTTCTTC
>-|-|TRBJ1-3|TRBV5-5
CASSLPGGLVGNTIYF
TGTGCCAGCAGCTTGCCCGGGGGCTTAGTCGGAAACACCATATATTTT
>-|-|TRBJ1-5|TRBV5-1
CASSFQGGQPQHF
TGCGCCAGCAGCTTCCAGGGTGGGCAGCCCCAGCATTTT
>TRBD2|-|TRBJ2-1|TRBV4-2
CASSRGLAALEGEQFF
TGTGCCAGCAGCCGCGGACTAGCGGCCCTTGAGGGGGAGCAGTTCTTC
>-|-|TRBJ2-5|TRBV11-2
CASSLAGGETQYF
TGTGCCAGCAGCTTAGCAGGGGGGGAGACCCAGTACTTC
>-|-|TRBJ1-4|TRBV7-9
CASSFDRIGEKLFF
TGTGCCAGCAGCTTTGATCGGATCGGTGAAAAACTGTTTTTT
>-|-|TRBJ2-2|TRBV7-9
CASSFLAGELFF
TGTGCCAGCAGCTTCTTGGCCGGGGAGCTGTTTTTT
>-|-|TRBJ1-4|TRBV6-6
CASRSDGEKLFF
TGTGCCAGCAGATCGGACGGTGAAAAACTGTTTTTT
>-|-|TRBJ1-2|TRBV7-2
CASSTTKVGPSVLVGYTF
TGTGCCAGCAGCACAACCAAAGTGGGGCCCTCCGTTCTGGTTGGCTACACCTTC
>-|-|TRBJ2-2|TRBV15
CATTQSGRSNTGELFF
TGTGCCACCACTCAGAGTGGAAGATCGAACACCGGGGAGCTGTTTTTT
>TRBD1|-|TRBJ2-7|TRBV9
CASSVYGQGYEQYF
TGTGCCAGCAGCGTGTATGGACAGGGCTACGAGCAGTACTTC
>-|few|TRBJ2-7|TRBV5-1
CASSLVRNEQYF
TGCGCCAGCAGCTTGGTCAGAAACGAGCAGTACTTC
>-|-|TRBJ2-2|TRBV29-1
CSVRRDRNTGELFF
TGCAGCGTCCGGAGAGACAGAAACACCGGGGAGCTGTTTTTT
>-|-|TRBJ1-4|TRBV5-1
CASSWRGEGTEKLFF
TGCGCCAGCAGCTGGAGGGGTGAGGGGACTGAAAAACTGTTTTTT
>TRBD1|-|TRBJ2-5|TRBV7-2
CASSLDRDAETQYF
TGTGCCAGCAGCTTGGACAGGGATGCGGAGACCCAGTACTTC
>-|-|TRBJ2-7|TRBV29-1
CSVDKGTSYEQYF
TGCAGCGTGGATAAGGGGACGTCCTACGAGCAGTACTTC
>TRBD2|-|TRBJ2-2|TRBV19
CASRHPRGGRVGELFF
TGTGCCAGTAGACATCCCCGGGGGGGCCGGGTCGGGGAGCTGTTTTTT
>-|-|TRBJ1-2|TRBV2
CASGALAGVGGYTF
TGTGCCAGCGGCGCGCTAGCAGGGGTTGGTGGCTACACCTTC
>-|-|TRBJ1-1|TRBV5-1
CASNAVRNTEAFF
TGCGCCAGCAACGCAGTTAGGAACACTGAAGCTTTCTTT
>TRBD1|-|TRBJ1-2|TRBV5-4
CASSFGDRDHGYTF
TGTGCCAGCAGCTTTGGCGACAGGGACCATGGCTACACCTTC
>-|-|TRBJ2-7|TRBV18
CASSPGPTAHEQYF
TGTGCCAGCTCACCAGGACCGACCGCACACGAGCAGTACTTC